The 30 T cell receptor beta chains below were found in one sample sequenced in a study of cytomegalovirus exposure and HLA in healthy donors. PCR employed 60 Vbeta and 13 Jbeta primers. Only in-frame clones appear in the TCRdb table, and some are missing; sequencing was by immunoSEQ multiplex PCR. The sample shows 180,000 or so clones, roughly 84% of them seen only once. The sample consisted of PBMCs. These receptor sequences come from a male donor in good health and CMV-seronegative.

This clone was recorded once. One junction end disagrees with the germline gene, perhaps due to a read error. The V call is TRBV5-1, the J call TRBJ2-1, with D hard to call. The CDR3 has 13 amino acids. Looked up from germline, CDR1 is SGHRS and CDR2 is YFSETQ. The CDR3 DNA sequence: TGCGCCAGCAGCTTGGACTCCCACAATGAGCAGTTCTTC. Amino acids: CASSLDSHNEQFF.

The chain joins TRBV21-1 to TRBJ2-1; the table's D call of TRBD1 was not tested on the DNA. TRBV21-1 is noted as a pseudogene. CDR3 length: 17 amino acids. The CDR3 is CASSKEVDRTSYNEQFF. The DNA for the CDR3 is TGTGCCAGCAGCAAAGAAGTGGACAGGACCTCCTACAATGAGCAGTTCTTC.

This clone was detected a few times. The genes are TRBV25-1 and TRBJ2-1, with TRBD1 matching 10 bases. Germline lookup yields CDR1 MGHDK and CDR2 SYGVNS. The CDR3 consists of 14 residues. Trimming took 6 bases from V and 5 from J; bases not matched to a gene: 4. The CDR3 region is CASRGGTGDNEQFF. The CDR3 coding sequence is TGTGCCAGCAGGGGGGGGACAGGGGACAATGAGCAGTTCTTC.

V usage is TRBV11-1 and J usage is TRBJ2-7; 9 bases match TRBD2. The CDR3 loop spans 16 amino acids. The germline CDR1 and CDR2 sequences are SGHAT and FQDESV (reference sequence). Germline trimming cut 1 base from V and 0 bases from J; bases unmatched to any gene: 4. CDR3 loop: CASSLGLAVPSYEQYF. Written as DNA, the CDR3 is TGTGCCAGCAGCTTAGGACTAGCGGTGCCCTCCTACGAGCAGTACTTC.

The genes are TRBV25-1 and TRBJ1-4; 7 bases map to TRBD1. In germline, CDR1 is MGHDK, CDR2 SYGVNS. CDR3 length: 16 amino acids. Unmatched junction bases numbered 10, after V lost 5 bases and J lost 4 bases. The CDR3 spells CASSRRAGTVNEKLFF. Written as DNA, the CDR3 is TGTGCCAGCAGTAGGAGAGCCGGGACAGTTAATGAAAAACTGTTTTTT.

This clone was seen more than once but under ten times. The chain combines TRBV19 with TRBJ2-3; 9 nucleotides agree with TRBD2. V dropped 3 bases and J dropped 4; count of bases not matched to a gene: 5. The CDR3 spans 15 residues. Germline V gene lookup returns CDR1 LNHDA and CDR2 SQIVND (reference sequence). The CDR3, as DNA: TGTGCCAGTAGTATCCGGCGGGGGGGATCAGATACGCAGTATTTT. It codes for CASSIRRGGSDTQYF.

This chain connects TRBV15 to TRBJ2-1; 11 positions agree with TRBD2. The V gene end was trimmed by 10 bases and the J gene end by 0 bases; junction bases not matched to a gene: 2. This CDR3 has 14 residues. The germline V gene has CDR1 LNHNV and CDR2 YYDKDF (reference sequence). The DNA of the CDR3 is TGTGCCATCACTAGCGGGAGCTCCTACAATGAGCAGTTCTTC. It specifies CAITSGSSYNEQFF.

This clone appeared once. This rearrangement joins TRBV27 to TRBJ2-1; D unresolved. Trimming removed 6 bases from V and 0 bases from J, with 9 bases in between. There are 14 residues in the CDR3. Germline CDR1 is MNHEY and CDR2 is SMNVEV (reference sequence). CDR3 sequence reads: CASSPASSYNEQFF. CDR3 sequence (DNA): TGTGCCAGCAGCCCAGCGAGCTCCTACAATGAGCAGTTCTTC.

Comment on this clone: Other DNA sequences in this specimen translate into the identical CDR3. V is TRBV27 and J is TRBJ2-7, with a weak D call TRBD2 (7 bases). Trimming left V 4 bases short and J 3 bases short, with 25 bases between. Germline CDR1 is MNHEY and CDR2 is SMNVEV (reference sequence). The CDR3 totals 18 residues. CDR3 protein: CASSSIPSGAGDNYEQYF. CDR3 DNA: TGTGCCAGCAGTTCGATTCCTAGTGGGGCGGGGGACAACTACGAGCAGTACTTC.

The rearrangement joins TRBV6-1 to TRBJ1-5; D is perhaps TRBD1 (5 bases). V dropped 4 bases and J dropped 1 base, with 17 bases sitting between them. From germline, CDR1 is MNHNS and CDR2 SASEGT. CDR3 length: 17 residues. CDR3 DNA sequence: TGTGCCAGCAGTGTGCCCGGGGGGAGGGGAAGCAATCAGCCCCAGCATTTT. It codes for CASSVPGGRGSNQPQHF.

The chain joins TRBV6-5 to TRBJ1-1; maybe TRBD1 (5 bases). The germline gives CDR1 MNHEY, CDR2 SVGAGI. Trimming removed 0 bases at V and 0 bases at J, with 11 bases between. The CDR3 consists of 16 residues. In nucleotides, the CDR3 is TGTGCCAGCAGTTACTCTGGGGCAGGATTGAACACTGAAGCTTTCTTT. Translated, it gives CASSYSGAGLNTEAFF.

The sample holds one count of this clone. This chain uses TRBV4-1 with TRBJ2-7; TRBD1 is a possible D gene (8 bases). There are 15 residues in the CDR3. Germline V CDR1 and CDR2: MGHRA, YSYEKL. V shed 4 bases and J shed 6 bases, with 19 bases lying between them. The CDR3 region is CASSPGGGSRGEQYF. CDR3 sequence (DNA): TGCGCCAGCAGCCCAGGGGGCGGGAGCCGAGGCGAGCAGTACTTC.

The rearrangement links TRBV30 to TRBJ1-1, with D tentatively TRBD1 (6 bases). Germline V gene data show CDR1 as GTSNPN and CDR2 as SVGIG (reference sequence). This CDR3 has 15 amino acids. Trimming stripped 2 bases from V and 0 bases from J, with 13 bases between. CDR3 protein: CAWSWGGLMNTEAFF. In nucleotides, the CDR3 is TGTGCCTGGAGTTGGGGGGGGCTAATGAACACTGAAGCTTTCTTT.

DNA for the CDR3: TGCGCCAGCAGTCAATCGCGGGAATTGACTGGGGCCAACGTCCTGACTTTC. Protein product: CASSQSRELTGANVLTF. This chain connects TRBV23-1 to TRBJ2-6; D is possibly TRBD2 (6 bases). TRBV23-1 is reported as an ORF; its role is uncertain. V was shortened by 0 bases and J by 2 bases, with 11 bases between the two germline ends. The CDR3 is 17 residues long.

The genes are TRBV28 and TRBJ1-2; D is possibly TRBD1 (6 bases). Trimming took off 3 bases at V and 0 bases at J, with 14 bases between the two ends. Germline V gives CDR1 MDHEN, CDR2 SYDVKM. CDR3 length equals 16 residues. The CDR3 DNA is TGTGCCAGCAGTTTGTTATACAGGGAAACTAACTATGGCTACACCTTC. This sequence encodes CASSLLYRETNYGYTF.

For this clone: The sample contains more than one DNA sequence encoding this CDR3. V gene TRBV30 combines with J gene TRBJ2-1, with TRBD2 identical over 8 bases. Germline V gene lookup returns CDR1 GTSNPN and CDR2 SVGIG (reference sequence). This CDR3 contains 14 residues. The V gene end was trimmed by 0 bases and the J gene end by 9 bases; junction bases not matched to a gene: 7. This CDR3 reads CAWSVQGLVGEQFF. CDR3 DNA: TGTGCCTGGAGTGTACAGGGACTAGTTGGTGAGCAGTTCTTC.

This chain connects TRBV6-5 to TRBJ2-5; 9 bases are shared with TRBD2. CDR3 length: 15 amino acids. Trimming cost V 5 bases and J 7 bases; bases outside gene matches: 11. The germline gives CDR1 MNHEY, CDR2 SVGAGI. The chain's CDR3 is CASSLRGGREGTQYF. The DNA of the CDR3 is TGTGCCAGCAGTCTTAGGGGGGGGCGGGAGGGGACCCAGTACTTC.

The rearrangement links TRBV11-2 to TRBJ2-7; perhaps TRBD2 as D (5 bases). Looked up from germline, CDR1 is SGHAT and CDR2 is FQNNGV. Trimming shortened V by 0 bases and J by 6 bases, and 9 bases separated the two germline ends. The CDR3 length is 13 residues. CDR3 region: CASSLDHGVEQYF. The CDR3 region has the DNA TGTGCCAGCAGCTTAGATCACGGGGTCGAGCAGTACTTC.

This chain joins TRBV11-2 and TRBJ2-7; a possible D gene is TRBD2 (6 bases). This CDR3 contains 15 residues. Trimming removed 1 base from V and 3 bases from J, with 13 bases in between. Per the germline V gene, CDR1 is SGHAT and CDR2 is FQNNGV. The CDR3 reads CASSLAGGVVYEQYF. The CDR3 DNA reads as TGTGCCAGCAGCTTAGCCGGAGGGGTGGTCTACGAGCAGTACTTC.

V and J are TRBV14 and TRBJ2-1, with D perhaps TRBD1 (6 bases). Deletions cut 7 bases from V and 2 bases from J, with 12 bases between. The CDR3 spans 14 residues. Germline V lookup: CDR1 SGHDN, CDR2 FVKESK. The CDR3 spells CASTDSPAYNEQFF. The DNA for the CDR3 is TGTGCCAGCACGGACAGCCCGGCCTACAATGAGCAGTTCTTC.

This clone was observed a handful of times. V usage is TRBV12-1 and J usage is TRBJ2-1; TRBD1, the table's D call, was not compared with the DNA. TRBV12-1 corresponds to a pseudogene. The CDR3 is 14 amino acids. DNA for the CDR3: TGTGCCAGCAGCTCCCCCGACAGGGTGAATGAGCAGTTCTTC. Translation gives CASSSPDRVNEQFF.

V gene TRBV19 combines with J gene TRBJ2-7, with D possibly TRBD2 on 5 matching bases. V was pared by 5 bases and J by 2 bases, with 10 bases between. The CDR3 is 13 residues long. CDR1 and CDR2 (germline): LNHDA, SQIVND (reference sequence). The CDR3 nucleotides are TGTGCCAGTAGTCTTGGAGGCCCCTACGAGCAGTACTTC. Translating gives CASSLGGPYEQYF.

The gene calls are TRBV18 and TRBJ1-2, with D unclear. CDR1 and CDR2 (germline): KGHSH, LQKENI. The CDR3 contains 16 residues. Trimming shortened V by 0 bases and J by 5 bases, and 16 bases separated the two germline ends. Here the CDR3 DNA reads TGTGCCAGCTCACCACCGACTTCGGGAACCCCGTATGGCTACACCTTC. Translating gives CASSPPTSGTPYGYTF.

The CDR3 protein is CASSSRTGEGYGYTF. DNA for the CDR3: TGTGCCAGCAGTTCTAGGACAGGGGAGGGTTATGGCTACACCTTC. This chain uses TRBV6-1 with TRBJ1-2, with 9 bases lining up with TRBD1. The germline CDR1 and CDR2 sequences are MNHNS and SASEGT. V was clipped by 5 bases and J by 5 bases; unmatched bases: 9. The CDR3 runs 15 residues.

The chain is built from TRBV7-2 and TRBJ2-7; 7 bases fit TRBD1. The CDR3 consists of 15 residues. Per the germline V gene, CDR1 is SGHTA and CDR2 is FQGNSA. The J segment lost 4 bases and the V segment lost 5 bases, leaving 11 bases of the junction unmatched. CDR3 in amino acids: CASSVSGTVRYEQYF. The CDR3 DNA reads TGTGCCAGCAGCGTATCCGGGACAGTACGATACGAGCAGTACTTC. Together with reference TRBV7-2 and TRBJ2-7, the CDR3 gives the full variable domain: GAGVSQSPSNKVTEKGKDVELRCDPISGHTALYWYRQSLGQGLEFLIYFQGNSAPDKSGLPSDRFSAERTGGSVSTLTIQRTQQEDSAVYLCASSVSGTVRYEQYFGPGTRLTVT.

J is TRBJ2-3 and V is TRBV19, with 9 bases lining up with TRBD2. The CDR3 is 15 amino acids. CDR1 and CDR2 (germline): LNHDA, SQIVND (reference sequence). Trimming took 5 bases from V and 2 from J; bases not matched to a gene: 5. The CDR3 DNA is TGTGCCAGTAGTGTTAGCGGGGGCCTCACAGATACGCAGTATTTT. This encodes CASSVSGGLTDTQYF.

The chain joins TRBV29-1 to TRBJ2-1, with 11 bases matching TRBD2. Germline lookup yields CDR1 SQVTM and CDR2 ANQGSEA. After removal of 6 bases from V and 3 bases from J, the junction contained 10 bases not matched to a gene. The CDR3 totals 16 residues. The CDR3 nucleotides are TGCAGCGTCGCTGCTATAGCGGGAGGGTACTACAATGAGCAGTTCTTC. Translated, it gives CSVAAIAGGYYNEQFF.

The rearrangement uses TRBV5-4 and TRBJ2-5; D possibly corresponds to TRBD1 (6 bases). The CDR3 covers 13 residues. Germline-derived CDR1 and CDR2 are SGHNT and YYREEE (reference sequence). Trimming pared 2 bases from V and 1 base from J, leaving 6 bases between. The CDR3, as DNA: TGTGCCAGCAGCTTAGGGGGCCAAGAGACCCAGTACTTC. Amino acids: CASSLGGQETQYF.

This clone was counted between two and nine times. The V gene is TRBV6-5, the J gene TRBJ2-5; no clear D. V dropped 0 bases and J dropped 7 bases, with 9 bases sitting between them. Germline V gene sequence: CDR1 MNHEY, CDR2 SVGAGI. CDR3 length equals 13 residues. This CDR3 is CASSYSVVGTQYF. The CDR3 coding sequence is TGTGCCAGCAGTTACTCGGTGGTCGGGACCCAGTACTTC.

The chain combines TRBV5-1 with TRBJ2-3; TRBD1 matches 8 bases. CDR1 is SGHRS, CDR2 YFSETQ, per germline. Germline trimming cut 4 bases from V and 5 bases from J; bases unmatched to any gene: 3. The CDR3 is 13 amino acids. For the CDR3, the DNA is TGCGCCAGCAGCCGGACAGGGCTAGATACGCAGTATTTT. As protein: CASSRTGLDTQYF. Drawing the rest from reference TRBV5-1 and TRBJ2-3, the complete variable domain is KAGVTQTPRYLIKTRGQQVTLSCSPISGHRSVSWYQQTPGQGLQFLFEYFSETQRNKGNFPGRFSGRQFSNSRSEMNVSTLELGDSALYLCASSRTGLDTQYFGPGTRLTVL.